Below are 6 T cell receptor beta chains sequenced from a single sample in a study of blood T cell repertoires in COVID-19. Profiled with immunoSEQ multiplex PCR; TCRdb holds only in-frame clones, not every one. The table records 290,000 or so clones, around 90% of them present only once. The source material was peripheral blood. The receptors here all came from a man between 65 and 85 years old with acute or convalescent COVID-19.

The gene calls are TRBV4-2 and TRBJ1-5, with 11 positions matching TRBD1. Germline V lookup: CDR1 LGHNA, CDR2 YNFKEQ. V lost 1 base to trimming and J lost 4 bases; unmatched junction nucleotides: 3. The length of the CDR3 is 16 residues. For the CDR3, the DNA is TGTGCCAGCAGCCAAGCGGACAGGGGGCCGAATCAGCCCCAGCATTTT. This translates into CASSQADRGPNQPQHF.

CDR3 in DNA: TGCAGCGGCAGACAGGGTTCTATGGGGAACACTGAAGCTTTCTTT. This gives the protein CSGRQGSMGNTEAFF. This chain uses TRBV29-1 with TRBJ1-1; 7 bases match TRBD1. This CDR3 region has 15 residues. V lost 7 bases to trimming and J lost 1 base; unmatched junction nucleotides: 12. The germline gives CDR1 SQVTM, CDR2 ANQGSEA.

The chain links TRBV12-3 or TRBV12-4 to TRBJ2-7; a weak D match, TRBD2 (6 bases). The CDR3 has 13 residues. The V and J ends lost 2 bases and 3 bases respectively, with 8 bases between them. CDR3 bases: TGTGCCAGCAGTTTAACGCGGGGCTACGAGCAGTACTTC. Encoded protein: CASSLTRGYEQYF.

The J gene is TRBJ1-2, the V gene TRBV6-1; the D is unclear. Germline V CDR1 and CDR2: MNHNS, SASEGT. This CDR3 has 13 residues. V lost 1 base and J 6 bases, leaving 9 bases between the germline ends. CDR3 sequence (DNA): TGTGCCAGCAGTGAAGGTGGGAGGGATGGCTACACCTTC. Translation: CASSEGGRDGYTF.

The genes are TRBV15 and TRBJ2-7, with TRBD1 identical over 7 bases. CDR1 is LNHNV and CDR2 is YYDKDF in the germline V gene (reference sequence). CDR3 length: 15 residues. The V and J ends lost 0 bases and 6 bases, in that order; junction bases with no gene match: 8. CDR3 nucleotides: TGTGCCACCAGCAGAGAATTACAGGGGAGAAGCGAGCAGTACTTC. This encodes CATSRELQGRSEQYF.

V is TRBV4-3 and J is TRBJ1-6, with D hard to call. The CDR3 covers 15 residues. Germline CDR1 LGHNA, CDR2 YSLEER. With 0 bases removed from V and 6 bases from J, the gap between germline ends came to 9 bases. CDR3 residues: CASSQEAGFNSPLHF. The CDR3, as DNA: TGCGCCAGCAGCCAAGAGGCCGGGTTTAATTCACCCCTCCACTTT.